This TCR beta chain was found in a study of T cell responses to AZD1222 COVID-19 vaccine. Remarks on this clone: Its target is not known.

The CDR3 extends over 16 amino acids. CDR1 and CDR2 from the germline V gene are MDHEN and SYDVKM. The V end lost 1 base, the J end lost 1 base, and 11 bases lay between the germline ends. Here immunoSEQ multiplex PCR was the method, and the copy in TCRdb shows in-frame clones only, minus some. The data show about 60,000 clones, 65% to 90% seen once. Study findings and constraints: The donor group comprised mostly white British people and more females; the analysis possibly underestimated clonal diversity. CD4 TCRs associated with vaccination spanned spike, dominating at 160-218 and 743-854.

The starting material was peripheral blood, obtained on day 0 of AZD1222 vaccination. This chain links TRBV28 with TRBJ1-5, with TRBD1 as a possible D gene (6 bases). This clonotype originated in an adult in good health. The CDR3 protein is CASSLFGTLSNQPQHF. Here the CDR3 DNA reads TGTGCCAGCAGTTTATTTGGGACACTAAGCAATCAGCCCCAGCATTTT. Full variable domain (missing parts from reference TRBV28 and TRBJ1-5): DVKVTQSSRYLVKRTGEKVFLECVQDMDHENMFWYRQDPGLGLRLIYFSYDVKMKEKGDIPEGYSVSREKKERFSLILESASTNQTSMYLCASSLFGTLSNQPQHFGDGTRLSIL.